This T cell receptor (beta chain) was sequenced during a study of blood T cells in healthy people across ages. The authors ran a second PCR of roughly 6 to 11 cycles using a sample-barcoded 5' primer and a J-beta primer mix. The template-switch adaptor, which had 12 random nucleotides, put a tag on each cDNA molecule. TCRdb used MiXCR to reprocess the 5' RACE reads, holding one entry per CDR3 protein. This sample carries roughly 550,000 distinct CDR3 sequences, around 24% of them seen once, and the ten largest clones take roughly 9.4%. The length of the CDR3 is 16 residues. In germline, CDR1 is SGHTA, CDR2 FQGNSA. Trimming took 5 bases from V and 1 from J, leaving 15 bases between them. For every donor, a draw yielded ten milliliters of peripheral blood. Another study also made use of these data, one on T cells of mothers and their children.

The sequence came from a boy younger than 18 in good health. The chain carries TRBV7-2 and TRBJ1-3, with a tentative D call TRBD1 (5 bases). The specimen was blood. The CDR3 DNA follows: TGTGCCAGCAGCCCCCGCGGGACCCCTTCTGGAAACACCATATATTTT. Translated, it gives CASSPRGTPSGNTIYF. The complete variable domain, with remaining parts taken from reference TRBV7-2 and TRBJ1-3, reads GAGVSQSPSNKVTEKGKDVELRCDPISGHTALYWYRQSLGQGLEFLIYFQGNSAPDKSGLPSDRFSAERTGGSVSTLTIQRTQQEDSAVYLCASSPRGTPSGNTIYFGEGSWLTVV.